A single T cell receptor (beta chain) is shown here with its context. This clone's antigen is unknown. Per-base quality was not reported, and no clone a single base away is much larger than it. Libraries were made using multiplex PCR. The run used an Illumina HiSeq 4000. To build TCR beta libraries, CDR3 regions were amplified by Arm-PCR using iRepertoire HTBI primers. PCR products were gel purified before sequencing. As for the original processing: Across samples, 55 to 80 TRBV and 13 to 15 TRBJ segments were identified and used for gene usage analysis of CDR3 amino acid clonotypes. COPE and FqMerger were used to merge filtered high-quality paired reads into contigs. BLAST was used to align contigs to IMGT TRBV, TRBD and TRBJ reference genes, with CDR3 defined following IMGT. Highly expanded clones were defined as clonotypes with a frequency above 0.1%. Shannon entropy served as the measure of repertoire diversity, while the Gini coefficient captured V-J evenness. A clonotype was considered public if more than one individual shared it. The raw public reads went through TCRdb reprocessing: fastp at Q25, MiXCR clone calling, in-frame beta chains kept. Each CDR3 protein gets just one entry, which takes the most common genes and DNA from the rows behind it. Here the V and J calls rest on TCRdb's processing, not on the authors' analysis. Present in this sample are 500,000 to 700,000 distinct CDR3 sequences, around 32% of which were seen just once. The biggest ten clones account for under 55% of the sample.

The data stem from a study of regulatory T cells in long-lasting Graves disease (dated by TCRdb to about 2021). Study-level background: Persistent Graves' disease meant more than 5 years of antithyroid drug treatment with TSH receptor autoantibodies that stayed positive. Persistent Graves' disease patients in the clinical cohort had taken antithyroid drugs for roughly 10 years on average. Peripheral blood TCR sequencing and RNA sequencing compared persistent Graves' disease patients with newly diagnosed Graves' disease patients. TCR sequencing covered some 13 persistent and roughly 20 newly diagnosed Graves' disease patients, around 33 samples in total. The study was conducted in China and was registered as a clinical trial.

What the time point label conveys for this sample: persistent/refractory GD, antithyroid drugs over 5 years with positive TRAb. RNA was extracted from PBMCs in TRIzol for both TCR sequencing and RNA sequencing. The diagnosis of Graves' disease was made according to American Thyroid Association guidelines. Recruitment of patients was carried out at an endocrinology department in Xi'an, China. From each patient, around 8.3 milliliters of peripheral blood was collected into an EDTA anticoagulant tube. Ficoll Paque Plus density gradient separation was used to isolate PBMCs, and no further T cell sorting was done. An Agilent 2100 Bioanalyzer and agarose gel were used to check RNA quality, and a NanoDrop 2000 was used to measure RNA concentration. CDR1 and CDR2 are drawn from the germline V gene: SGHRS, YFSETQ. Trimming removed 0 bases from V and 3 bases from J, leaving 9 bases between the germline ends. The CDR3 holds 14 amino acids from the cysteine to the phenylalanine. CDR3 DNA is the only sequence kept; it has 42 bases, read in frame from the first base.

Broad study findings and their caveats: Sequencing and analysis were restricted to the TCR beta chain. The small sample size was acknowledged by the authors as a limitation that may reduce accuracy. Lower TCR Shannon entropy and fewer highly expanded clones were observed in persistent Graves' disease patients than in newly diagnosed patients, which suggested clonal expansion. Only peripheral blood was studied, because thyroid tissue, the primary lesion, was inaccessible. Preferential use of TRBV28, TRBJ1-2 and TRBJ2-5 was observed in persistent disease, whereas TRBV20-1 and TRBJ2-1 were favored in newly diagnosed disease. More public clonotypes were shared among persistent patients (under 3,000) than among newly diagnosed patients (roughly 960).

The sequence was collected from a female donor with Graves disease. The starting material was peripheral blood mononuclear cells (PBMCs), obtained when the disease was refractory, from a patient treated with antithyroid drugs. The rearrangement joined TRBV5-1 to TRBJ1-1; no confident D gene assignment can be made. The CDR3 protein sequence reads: CASSLVDGDTEAFF. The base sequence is TGCGCCAGCAGCTTGGTAGACGGGGACACTGAAGCTTTCTTT.